A selection of T cell receptor beta chains follows, all from one sample in a study of early T cells in non-severe SARS-CoV-2 infection. TCRdb redid the calling of the 5' RACE reads with MiXCR, one entry per CDR3 protein. The table includes fewer than 35,000 distinct CDR3 sequences, around 4% detected once. Material: whole blood. Receptor source: an adult who was a healthcare worker with PCR-confirmed SARS-CoV-2 infection or an uninfected control (not recorded which). The CDR3 runs from the conserved cysteine through the conserved F or W. The D gene is left open where the match is weak.

J: TRBJ2-1
D: -
V: TRBV4-3
CDR3: CASSQGREPIHEQFF

J: TRBJ2-1
D: TRBD1
V: TRBV6-1
CDR3: CASSEAGQGYNEQFF

J: TRBJ1-4
D: -
V: TRBV5-5
CDR3: CASSLGDTTNEKLFF

J: TRBJ1-3
D: TRBD1
V: TRBV6-2/TRBV6-3
CDR3: CASSYSDRASGNTIYF

J: TRBJ2-7
D: TRBD1
V: TRBV4-3
CDR3: CASSQVGQGSYEQYF

J: TRBJ2-2
D: -
V: TRBV6-6
CDR3: CASSYWTVNTGELFF

J: TRBJ2-3
D: -
V: TRBV29-1
CDR3: CSVQGSEAQYF

J: TRBJ2-2
D: TRBD2
V: TRBV28
CDR3: CASSLNAGAGTGELFF

J: TRBJ2-5
D: -
V: TRBV5-6
CDR3: CASSRRDFIQETQYF

J: TRBJ2-7
D: TRBD1
V: TRBV20-1
CDR3: CSARDQGGTGTGVYEQYF

J: TRBJ2-3
D: -
V: TRBV10-3
CDR3: CAISDSTRRTDTQYF

J: TRBJ2-7
D: TRBD2
V: TRBV7-2
CDR3: CASSNRVLAGGLSYEQYF